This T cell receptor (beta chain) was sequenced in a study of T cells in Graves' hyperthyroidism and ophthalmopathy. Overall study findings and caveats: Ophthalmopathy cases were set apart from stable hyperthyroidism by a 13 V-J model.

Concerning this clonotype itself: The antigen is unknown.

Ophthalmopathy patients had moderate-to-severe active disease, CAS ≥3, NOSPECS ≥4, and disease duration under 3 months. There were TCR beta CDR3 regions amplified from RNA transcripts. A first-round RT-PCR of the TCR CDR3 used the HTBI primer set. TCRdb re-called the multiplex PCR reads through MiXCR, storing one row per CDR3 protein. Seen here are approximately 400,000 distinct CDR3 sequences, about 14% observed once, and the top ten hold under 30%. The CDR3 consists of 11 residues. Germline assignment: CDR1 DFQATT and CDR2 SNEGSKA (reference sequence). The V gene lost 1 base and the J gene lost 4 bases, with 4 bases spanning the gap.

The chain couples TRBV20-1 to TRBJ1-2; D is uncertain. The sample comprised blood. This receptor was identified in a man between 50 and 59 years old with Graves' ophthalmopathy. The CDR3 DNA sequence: TGCAGTGCTAGAGGGGTCTATGGCTACACCTTC. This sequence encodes CSARGVYGYTF.